This entry lists 19 T cell receptor beta chains sequenced from one sample in a study of blood T cell repertoires in COVID-19. TCRdb keeps only in-frame clones here, not all; method: immunoSEQ multiplex PCR. The repertoire holds 300,000 to 400,000 clones, with more than 70% as singletons. What was sequenced was peripheral blood. The receptors stem from a woman between 70 and 85 years old with COVID-19, enrolled during active disease.

This clone was seen just once. The chain has TRBV4-3 and TRBJ1-1; D is perhaps TRBD1 (5 bases). This CDR3 comprises 15 residues. V dropped 4 bases and J dropped 0 bases, with 12 bases sitting between them. Germline lookup yields CDR1 LGHNA and CDR2 YSLEER. The DNA for the CDR3 is TGCGCCAGCAGCCCCGGGACTGCCCTGAACACTGAAGCTTTCTTT. Protein: CASSPGTALNTEAFF.

The chain couples TRBV24-1 to TRBJ2-2; D remains ambiguous. Looked up from germline, CDR1 is KGHDR and CDR2 is SFDVKD. Trimming removed 3 bases from V and 5 bases from J, with 12 bases in between. The CDR3 loop spans 15 amino acids. CDR3 bases: TGTGCCACCAGTGATGTACAGTTCGGTACCGGGGAGCTGTTTTTT. The encoded protein is CATSDVQFGTGELFF.

The chain uses TRBV12-5 and TRBJ2-2; 7 positions match TRBD2. The germline V gene has CDR1 LGHNT and CDR2 FRNRAP. The V segment lost 1 base and the J segment 4 bases; nucleotides outside the gene matches: 12. The CDR3 extends over 18 amino acids. CDR3 loop: CASGLGQRPGGTTGELFF. Written as DNA, the CDR3 is TGTGCTAGTGGTTTGGGTCAACGGCCCGGGGGGACCACCGGGGAGCTGTTTTTT. Together with reference TRBV12-5 and TRBJ2-2, the CDR3 gives the full variable domain: DARVTQTPRHKVTEMGQEVTMRCQPILGHNTVFWYRQTMMQGLELLAYFRNRAPLDDSGMPKDRFSAEMPDATLATLKIQPSEPRDSAVYFCASGLGQRPGGTTGELFFGEGSRLTVL.

The CDR3 DNA reads as TGTGCCAGCAGCGCTTGGACAGGGATCGGGGGCTACACCTTC. Encoded protein: CASSAWTGIGGYTF. The rearrangement links TRBV9 to TRBJ1-2, with TRBD1 identical over 8 bases. The V gene end was trimmed by 3 bases and the J gene end by 8 bases; junction bases not matched to a gene: 9. CDR1 and CDR2 (germline): SGDLS, YYNGEE. The CDR3 covers 14 residues.

This chain uses TRBV10-3 with TRBJ2-7; TRBD1 matches 7 bases. Germline values: CDR1 ENHRY, CDR2 SYGVKD. The V and J ends lost 11 bases and 4 bases, in that order; junction bases with no gene match: 11. This CDR3 is built from 13 residues. The DNA of the CDR3 is TGTGCCTCGCGCATTGACAGGGAATACGAGCAGTACTTC. This translates into CASRIDREYEQYF.

This clone occurred once. This chain uses TRBV5-1 with TRBJ2-3; 8 bases are a match to TRBD2. The CDR3 has 14 amino acids. V dropped 4 bases and J dropped 1; count of bases not matched to a gene: 2. From germline, CDR1 is SGHRS and CDR2 YFSETQ. The CDR3 is CASSPAGGTDTQYF. The CDR3 DNA reads TGCGCCAGCAGCCCAGCGGGGGGCACAGATACGCAGTATTTT.

CDR3 residues: CASSGGVNTEAFF. The CDR3, as DNA: TGTGCCAGCAGCGGCGGGGTGAACACTGAAGCTTTCTTT. This rearrangement joins TRBV9 to TRBJ1-1; D call uncertain. CDR1 SGDLS and CDR2 YYNGEE come from the germline V gene. CDR3 length: 13 residues. With 3 bases removed from V and 0 bases from J, the gap between germline ends came to 6 bases. Full variable domain (outside the CDR3, taken from reference TRBV9 and TRBJ1-1): DSGVTQTPKHLITATGQRVTLRCSPRSGDLSVYWYQQSLDQGLQFLIQYYNGEERAKGNILERFSAQQFPDLHSELNLSSLELGDSALYFCASSGGVNTEAFFGQGTRLTVV.

J is TRBJ1-1 and V is TRBV6-5; TRBD1 is a possible D gene (6 bases). Germline V gene sequence: CDR1 MNHEY, CDR2 SVGAGI. V dropped 0 bases and J dropped 8 bases, with 10 bases sitting between them. The CDR3 spans 13 residues. CDR3 bases: TGTGCCAGCAGTTACTCTGGCACAGGGGAAGCTTTCTTT. Translating gives CASSYSGTGEAFF.

The chain links TRBV5-1 to TRBJ1-1, with 9 bases that match TRBD1. Germline V gene sequence: CDR1 SGHRS, CDR2 YFSETQ. This CDR3 spans 15 amino acids. V was pared by 5 bases and J by 2 bases, with 7 bases of the junction left unmatched. This CDR3 is CASRGQGVVNTEAFF. The CDR3 coding sequence is TGCGCCAGCAGGGGACAGGGAGTCGTAAACACTGAAGCTTTCTTT.

The rearrangement links TRBV6-1 to TRBJ1-2; no clear D. Germline CDR1 MNHNS, CDR2 SASEGT. The length of the CDR3 is 14 residues. Trimming stripped 2 bases from V and 3 bases from J, with 10 bases between. The CDR3, as DNA: TGTGCCAGCAGTGAATGGACGGGAGACTATGGCTACACCTTC. As protein: CASSEWTGDYGYTF.

The rearrangement uses TRBV20-1 and TRBJ1-2; 7 bases are a match to TRBD1. This CDR3 region has 11 residues. CDR1 DFQATT and CDR2 SNEGSKA come from the germline V gene (reference sequence). J was trimmed by 7 bases and V by 6 bases; bases with no gene match: 5. CDR3 coding DNA: TGCAGTGCGGAGCAGGGGGGTGGCTACACCTTC. Encoded protein: CSAEQGGGYTF.

The genes are TRBV19 and TRBJ2-3, with TRBD2 identical over 8 bases. The germline CDR1 and CDR2 sequences are LNHDA and SQIVND (reference sequence). V shed 7 bases and J 7 bases; nucleotides not matched to a gene: 10. This CDR3 contains 14 residues. CDR3 bases: TGTGCCAGTAAAGACGGGGGGGTTGTGAATACGCAGTATTTT. Its translation: CASKDGGVVNTQYF.

V and J are TRBV2 and TRBJ1-1; D not resolved. Deletions cut 5 bases from V and 1 base from J, with 8 bases between. Germline V gene lookup returns CDR1 SNHLY and CDR2 FYNNEI. This CDR3 contains 13 residues. CDR3 sequence (DNA): TGTGCCAGCAGTCGTGAGGGGAACACTGAAGCTTTCTTT. It is translated as CASSREGNTEAFF.

This chain uses TRBV5-1 with TRBJ1-4; D remains unclear. Germline V CDR1 and CDR2: SGHRS, YFSETQ. V dropped 0 bases and J dropped 6 bases, with 9 bases sitting between them. The CDR3 totals 14 residues. The CDR3: CASSLGTNDEKLFF. CDR3 DNA sequence: TGCGCCAGCAGCTTGGGTACAAACGATGAAAAACTGTTTTTT.

This clone was picked up a small number of times. The gene calls are TRBV9 and TRBJ1-2, with 9 bases aligning to TRBD1. CDR3 size: 16 residues. The V gene end was trimmed by 7 bases and the J gene end by 4 bases; junction bases not matched to a gene: 14. Germline values: CDR1 SGDLS, CDR2 YYNGEE. The CDR3 DNA sequence: TGTGCCAGCTCTCCCCAGGGGACAGGGAATTTCTATGGCTACACCTTC. This codes for CASSPQGTGNFYGYTF.

In this sample, this clone turned up a few times. The J gene is TRBJ1-1, the V gene TRBV9; unclear D gene. Per germline, CDR1 SGDLS and CDR2 YYNGEE. The CDR3 sequence is 15 residues long. Trimming pared 2 bases from V and 0 bases from J, leaving 11 bases between. CDR3 sequence reads: CASSVGQIMNTEAFF. CDR3 nucleotides: TGTGCCAGCAGCGTGGGCCAAATCATGAACACTGAAGCTTTCTTT.

The V gene is TRBV27, the J gene TRBJ2-1; TRBD1 might be the D (7 bases). V lost 1 base and J 7 bases, leaving 11 bases between the germline ends. The CDR3 runs 14 residues. Germline CDR1 and CDR2: MNHEY and SMNVEV (reference sequence). CDR3 in DNA: TGTGCCAGCAGTTTATTCAGGGGGGTAAATGAGCAGTTCTTC. Translating gives CASSLFRGVNEQFF.

V is TRBV5-4 and J is TRBJ1-2; perhaps TRBD1 as D (6 bases). From germline, CDR1 is SGHNT and CDR2 YYREEE (reference sequence). Trimming pared 1 base from V and 4 bases from J, leaving 14 bases between. The CDR3 is 15 residues long. The CDR3, as DNA: TGTGCCAGCAGCTTGAGGTTGACAGGTACCTATGGCTACACCTTC. Amino acids: CASSLRLTGTYGYTF.

The J gene is TRBJ1-1, the V gene TRBV11-2; TRBD1 agrees at 7 bases. The germline V gene has CDR1 SGHAT and CDR2 FQNNGV. Germline trimming cut 8 bases from V and 2 bases from J; bases unmatched to any gene: 11. This CDR3 has 15 residues. CDR3 DNA: TGTGCCAGCCGTAAATCCGGGGACAGAAACACTGAAGCTTTCTTT. It specifies CASRKSGDRNTEAFF.